The rows below give T cell receptor beta chains drawn from one sample of a study of blood T cell repertoires in COVID-19. TCRdb's table, derived via immunoSEQ multiplex PCR, lists solely in-frame clones and lacks some. The sample holds 200,000 to 250,000 clones, more than 75% seen once. Sequenced sample: PBMCs or T cells enriched from blood (not recorded which). The receptor source for this set is a woman between 40 and 55 years old with acute COVID-19. CDR3s leave out the opening cysteine and the closing phenylalanine or tryptophan. Size is omitted from some rows. Given values are once, few, many or a class for expanded clones.

CDR3aa: ASSQDGQGNEYYGYT; v_gene: TRBV3-1/TRBV3-2; abundance: NA
CDR3aa: ASSPGTGANYGYT; v_gene: TRBV5-1; abundance: many
CDR3aa: ASSLRELNEQF; v_gene: TRBV28; abundance: NA
CDR3aa: ASSVPPTGTGDNQPQH; v_gene: TRBV6-2/TRBV6-3; abundance: once
CDR3aa: ASSPGTLDEQF; v_gene: TRBV5-4; abundance: once
CDR3aa: ASSQDSPGIRGYT; v_gene: TRBV3-1/TRBV3-2; abundance: NA
CDR3aa: ASSVTRDRAGNTIY; v_gene: TRBV9; abundance: NA
CDR3aa: ASSLAGRGTEAF; v_gene: TRBV5-5; abundance: NA
CDR3aa: SASGVVGGEPQH; v_gene: TRBV20-1; abundance: NA
CDR3aa: ASTLGEYGYT; v_gene: TRBV28; abundance: NA
CDR3aa: ASSPTGASYNSPLH; v_gene: TRBV7-9; abundance: few
CDR3aa: ASSTSTGPIPYGYT; v_gene: TRBV27; abundance: few
CDR3aa: ASSDVLLREYYEQY; v_gene: TRBV6-1; abundance: NA
CDR3aa: ASRPRLSPLH; v_gene: TRBV28; abundance: NA
CDR3aa: ASSNLQGIGGYT; v_gene: TRBV27; abundance: NA
CDR3aa: ATSRDLRVTEAF; v_gene: TRBV15; abundance: NA
CDR3aa: ASSYSRFDWFTEAF; v_gene: TRBV6-5; abundance: NA
CDR3aa: ASSLSGTFTDTQY; v_gene: TRBV7-6; abundance: NA
CDR3aa: ASSLGQGLNTEAF; v_gene: TRBV5-1; abundance: NA
CDR3aa: AWSGDSSVYEQY; v_gene: TRBV30; abundance: NA
CDR3aa: ASSTYRGMSEQY; v_gene: TRBV28; abundance: many
CDR3aa: ASSFAYQETQY; v_gene: TRBV27; abundance: NA
CDR3aa: ASSSLGNTIY; v_gene: TRBV12-3/TRBV12-4; abundance: few
CDR3aa: ASSQETGQETQY; v_gene: TRBV4-2; abundance: NA
CDR3aa: AISESGRRAGEKLF; v_gene: TRBV10-3; abundance: NA
CDR3aa: ASSYSGVKSYNEQF; v_gene: TRBV6-2/TRBV6-3; abundance: once
CDR3aa: ASSSSGGEGNTIY; v_gene: TRBV5-1; abundance: NA
CDR3aa: ASSLAGKIGITGELF; v_gene: TRBV7-8; abundance: NA
CDR3aa: ASSRTGDNTGELF; v_gene: TRBV5-1; abundance: NA
CDR3aa: AWASQREQY; v_gene: TRBV30; abundance: NA
CDR3aa: ASSLEGAGEKLF; v_gene: TRBV5-4; abundance: NA
CDR3aa: ASSVLGLNTEAF; v_gene: TRBV27; abundance: few
CDR3aa: ASSPHTGELF; v_gene: TRBV11-3; abundance: NA
CDR3aa: ASSMGLGFDEQY; v_gene: TRBV7-8; abundance: NA
CDR3aa: ASSGQGNEKLF; v_gene: TRBV10-1; abundance: NA